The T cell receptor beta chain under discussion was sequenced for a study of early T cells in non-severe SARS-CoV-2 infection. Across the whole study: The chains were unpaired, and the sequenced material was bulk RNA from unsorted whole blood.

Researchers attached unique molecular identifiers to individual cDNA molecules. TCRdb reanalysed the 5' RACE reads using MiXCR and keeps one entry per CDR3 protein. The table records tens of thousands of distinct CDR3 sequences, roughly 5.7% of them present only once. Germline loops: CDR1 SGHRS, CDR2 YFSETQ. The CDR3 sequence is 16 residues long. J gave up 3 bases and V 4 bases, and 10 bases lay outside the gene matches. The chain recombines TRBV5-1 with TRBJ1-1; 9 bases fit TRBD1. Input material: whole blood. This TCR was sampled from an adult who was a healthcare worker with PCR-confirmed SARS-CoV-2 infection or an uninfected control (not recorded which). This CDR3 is CASSPQGAWSDTEAFF. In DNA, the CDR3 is TGCGCCAGCAGCCCACAGGGGGCGTGGAGCGACACTGAAGCTTTCTTT. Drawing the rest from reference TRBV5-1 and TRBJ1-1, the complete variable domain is KAGVTQTPRYLIKTRGQQVTLSCSPISGHRSVSWYQQTPGQGLQFLFEYFSETQRNKGNFPGRFSGRQFSNSRSEMNVSTLELGDSALYLCASSPQGAWSDTEAFFGQGTRLTVV.